The 4 T cell receptor beta chains below all came from one sample that was sequenced in a study of cytomegalovirus exposure and HLA in healthy donors. With 60 Vbeta and 13 Jbeta primers, the PCR was carried out. Data came from immunoSEQ multiplex PCR; TCRdb stores just in-frame clones and leaves some out. The sample records around 130,000 clones, approximately 85% being singletons. Sample: PBMCs. These receptors all come from a woman aged 40 to 50 in good health and CMV-seronegative.

The rearrangement links TRBV5-4 to TRBJ2-2; no reliable D call. Germline V CDR1 and CDR2: SGHNT, YYREEE (reference sequence). The CDR3 totals 13 residues. V shed 2 bases and J shed 8 bases, with 10 bases lying between them. In DNA, the CDR3 is TGTGCCAGCAGCTTTCCGGCCAGGGGGGAGCTGTTTTTT. Protein sequence: CASSFPARGELFF. The full variable domain, its missing parts supplied by reference TRBV5-4 and TRBJ2-2, is ETGVTQSPTHLIKTRGQQVTLRCSSQSGHNTVSWYQQALGQGPQFIFQYYREEENGRGNFPPRFSGLQFPNYSSELNVNALELDDSALYLCASSFPARGELFFGEGSRLTVL.

Comment on this clone: The junction departs from the called germline gene at one end, perhaps through a read error. CDR3 nucleotides: TGTGCCAGCAGCACACGACAGGTCTCGGGTTTTTGCTTC. Translating gives CASSTRQVSGFCF. The chain links TRBV7-9 to TRBJ2-4, with D perhaps TRBD1 (6 bases). The CDR3 covers 13 residues. Germline V gives CDR1 SEHNR, CDR2 FQNEAQ (reference sequence).

This clone appeared once. Its ends do not fully match the called genes, so a read error is possible. CDR3 sequence (DNA): TGTTCCAGCAGCCTAGGACAGGGTCACTTCATCGAGCAGTACTTC. Translating it yields CSSSLGQGHFIEQYF. This chain uses TRBV7-9 with TRBJ2-7; 8 bases align to TRBD1. In germline, CDR1 is SEHNR, CDR2 FQNEAQ (reference sequence). The CDR3 consists of 15 residues.

In this sample, this clone turned up a few times. V gene TRBV7-2 combines with J gene TRBJ2-3; D is unclear. CDR1 is SGHTA, CDR2 FQGNSA, per germline. The CDR3 extends over 13 amino acids. The germline V and J ends were trimmed by 3 bases and 4 bases, with 8 bases remaining between them. CDR3 DNA: TGTGCCAGCAGCTTCCAGGCGTCAGATACGCAGTATTTT. Translation gives CASSFQASDTQYF.